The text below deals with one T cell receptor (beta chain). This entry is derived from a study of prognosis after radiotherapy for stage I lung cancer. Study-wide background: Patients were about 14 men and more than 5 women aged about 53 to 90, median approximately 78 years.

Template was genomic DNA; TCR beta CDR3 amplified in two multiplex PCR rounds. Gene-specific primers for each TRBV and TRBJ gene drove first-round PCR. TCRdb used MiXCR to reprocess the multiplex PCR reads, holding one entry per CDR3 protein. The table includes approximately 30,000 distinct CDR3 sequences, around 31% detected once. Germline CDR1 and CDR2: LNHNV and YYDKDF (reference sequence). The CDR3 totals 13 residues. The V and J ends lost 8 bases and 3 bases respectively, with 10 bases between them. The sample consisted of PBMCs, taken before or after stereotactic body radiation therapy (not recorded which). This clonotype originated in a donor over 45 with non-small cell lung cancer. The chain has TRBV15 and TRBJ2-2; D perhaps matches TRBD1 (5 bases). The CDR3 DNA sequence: TGTGCCACCCGTGACAGCCACACCGGGGAGCTGTTTTTT. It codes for CATRDSHTGELFF.